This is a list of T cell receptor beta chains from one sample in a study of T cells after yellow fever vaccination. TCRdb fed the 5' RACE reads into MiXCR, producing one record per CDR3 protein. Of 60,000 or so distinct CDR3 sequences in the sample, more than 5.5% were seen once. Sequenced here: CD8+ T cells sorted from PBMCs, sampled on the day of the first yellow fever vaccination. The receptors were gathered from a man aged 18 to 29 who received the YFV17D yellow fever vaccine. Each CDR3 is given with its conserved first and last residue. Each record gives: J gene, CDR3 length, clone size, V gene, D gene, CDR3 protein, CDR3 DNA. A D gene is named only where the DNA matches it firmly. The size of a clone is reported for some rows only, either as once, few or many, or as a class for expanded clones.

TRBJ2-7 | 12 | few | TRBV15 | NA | CATSNTGSEQYF | TGTGCCACCAGCAATACAGGGTCCGAGCAGTACTTC
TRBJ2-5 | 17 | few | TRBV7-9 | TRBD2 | CASSPPLPSGGEETQYF | TGTGCCAGCAGCCCTCCATTACCTAGCGGGGGGGAGGAGACCCAGTACTTC
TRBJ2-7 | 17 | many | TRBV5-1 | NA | CASSLEFIRAAPYEQYF | TGCGCCAGCAGCTTGGAATTCATCAGGGCCGCTCCCTACGAGCAGTACTTC
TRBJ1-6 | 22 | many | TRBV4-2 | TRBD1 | CASSQEGSGQGFSIGYQGPLHF | TGTGCCAGCAGCCAAGAAGGGTCAGGACAGGGTTTTTCAATTGGGTATCAGGGACCCCTCCACTTT
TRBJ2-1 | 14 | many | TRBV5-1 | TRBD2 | CASSFRGGVNEQFF | TGCGCCAGCAGCTTTAGGGGAGGGGTGAATGAGCAGTTCTTC
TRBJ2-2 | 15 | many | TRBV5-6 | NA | CASSSDLPSTGELFF | TGTGCCAGCAGTTCCGATCTGCCCAGCACCGGGGAGCTGTTTTTT
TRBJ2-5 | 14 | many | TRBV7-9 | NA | CASSSYKDQETQYF | TGTGCCAGCAGCTCTTACAAGGACCAAGAGACCCAGTACTTC
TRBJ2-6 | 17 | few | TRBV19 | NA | CASSTLTMNSGANVLTF | TGTGCCAGTAGTACCCTAACCATGAACTCTGGGGCCAACGTCCTGACTTTC
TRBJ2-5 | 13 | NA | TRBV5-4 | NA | CASSLELEETQYF | TGTGCCAGCAGCTTGGAACTAGAAGAGACCCAGTACTTC
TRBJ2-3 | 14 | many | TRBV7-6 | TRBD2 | CASSRSSGDFTQYF | TGTGCCAGCAGCCGGTCTAGCGGGGATTTTACGCAGTATTTT
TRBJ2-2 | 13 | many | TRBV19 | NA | CASSVRATGELFF | TGTGCCAGTAGTGTCAGGGCCACCGGGGAGCTGTTTTTT
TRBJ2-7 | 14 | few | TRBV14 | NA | CASSQTDRPYEQYF | TGTGCCAGCAGCCAAACGGACCGCCCCTACGAGCAGTACTTC
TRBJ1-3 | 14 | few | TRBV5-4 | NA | CASSLEVSGNTIYF | TGTGCCAGCAGCTTGGAGGTCTCTGGAAACACCATATATTTT
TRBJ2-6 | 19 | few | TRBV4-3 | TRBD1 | CASSQHTRQGFSGANVLTF | TGCGCCAGCAGCCAACATACGCGACAGGGTTTTTCCGGGGCCAACGTCCTGACTTTC
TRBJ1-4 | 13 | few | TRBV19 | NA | CASTSGFFEKLFF | TGTGCCAGCACATCAGGGTTTTTTGAAAAACTGTTTTTT
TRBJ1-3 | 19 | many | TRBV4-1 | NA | CASSQVRLAGPSSGNTIYF | TGCGCCAGCAGCCAAGTTAGGCTTGCGGGGCCCAGCTCTGGAAACACCATATATTTT
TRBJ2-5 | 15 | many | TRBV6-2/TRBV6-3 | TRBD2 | CASSAGGSGWETQYF | TGTGCCAGCAGCGCGGGGGGCTCGGGATGGGAGACCCAGTACTTC
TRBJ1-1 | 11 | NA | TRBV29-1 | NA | CSVEGGTEAFF | TGCAGCGTTGAGGGAGGCACTGAAGCTTTCTTT
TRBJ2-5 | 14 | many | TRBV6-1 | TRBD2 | CASAGGPGSETQYF | TGTGCCAGCGCGGGGGGGCCAGGATCGGAGACCCAGTACTTC
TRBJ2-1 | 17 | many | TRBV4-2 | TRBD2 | CASSQEKAGGFYNEQFF | TGTGCCAGCAGCCAAGAAAAAGCGGGGGGATTTTACAATGAGCAGTTCTTC
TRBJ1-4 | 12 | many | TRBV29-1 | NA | CSVLGTFEKLFF | TGCAGCGTACTTGGGACATTTGAAAAACTGTTTTTT
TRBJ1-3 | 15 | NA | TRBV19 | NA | CASSTRRPMGNTIYF | TGTGCCAGTAGTACCCGTCGACCGATGGGAAACACCATATATTTT
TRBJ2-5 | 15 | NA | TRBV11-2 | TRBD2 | CASSPPGAGEETQYF | TGTGCCAGCAGCCCACCGGGAGCGGGGGAAGAGACCCAGTACTTC
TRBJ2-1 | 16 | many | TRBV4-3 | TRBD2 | CASSQATSGGSNEQFF | TGCGCCAGCAGCCAAGCGACTAGCGGGGGGTCCAATGAGCAGTTCTTC
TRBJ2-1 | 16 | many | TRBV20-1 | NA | CSARTLSSADYNEQFF | TGCAGTGCTAGAACCCTCTCTAGCGCTGACTACAATGAGCAGTTCTTC
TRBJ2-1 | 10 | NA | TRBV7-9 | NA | CASTDGFQFF | TGTGCCAGCACAGATGGGTTCCAGTTCTTC
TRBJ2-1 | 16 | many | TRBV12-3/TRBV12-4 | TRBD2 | CASSSPLAGGHNEQFF | TGTGCCAGCAGTTCCCCCCTAGCGGGGGGGCACAATGAGCAGTTCTTC
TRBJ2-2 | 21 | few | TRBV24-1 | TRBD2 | CATSDFRLAGTLKKNTGELFF | TGTGCCACCAGTGATTTTCGGCTAGCGGGGACATTAAAAAAGAACACCGGGGAGCTGTTTTTT
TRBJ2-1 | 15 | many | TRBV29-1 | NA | CSVNGGSNSYNEQFF | TGCAGCGTTAACGGGGGCTCAAACTCCTACAATGAGCAGTTCTTC
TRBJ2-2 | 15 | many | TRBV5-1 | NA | CASSLAVSYTGELFF | TGCGCCAGCAGCTTGGCAGTATCTTACACCGGGGAGCTGTTTTTT
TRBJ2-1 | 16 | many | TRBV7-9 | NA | CASSWDGYSSYNEQFF | TGTGCCAGCAGCTGGGACGGTTATTCCTCCTACAATGAGCAGTTCTTC
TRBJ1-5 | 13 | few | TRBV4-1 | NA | CASSQGPGQPQHF | TGCGCCAGCAGCCAAGGCCCTGGCCAGCCCCAGCATTTT
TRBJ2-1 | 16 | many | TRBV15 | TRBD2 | CATSSSRATSANEQFF | TGTGCCACCAGCAGCTCCCGCGCGACTAGCGCAAACGAGCAGTTCTTC
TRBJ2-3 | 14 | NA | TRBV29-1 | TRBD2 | CSVVFGGGGDTQYF | TGCAGCGTTGTCTTTGGGGGCGGGGGGGATACGCAGTATTTT